The clone carrying this T cell receptor (beta chain) has more than one count but fewer than ten. The antigen is undetermined. The data are from a study of blood T cells in healthy people across ages. Overall study results and limits: Changes in expanded clonotypes were possibly confounded, as the CMV status of donors was unknown.

The second PCR ran about 6 to 11 cycles with a sample-barcoded 5' primer and J-beta primers. A template-switch adaptor that had 12 random nucleotides put a tag on each cDNA molecule. A minimum of 3 million CDR3-containing paired-end reads was obtained for each sample. TCRdb analysed the 5' RACE reads with MiXCR anew, one entry per CDR3 protein. In the table there are about 1,500,000 distinct CDR3 sequences, 42% of which are singletons. Extracted total RNA amounted to at least 5.5 micrograms for each sample. V was trimmed by 4 bases and J by 0 bases, leaving 3 bases between them. In germline, CDR1 is SGDLS, CDR2 YYNGEE. The CDR3 is made up of 12 amino acids.

The chain employs TRBV9 and TRBJ2-3; D is unclear. Sequences were obtained from blood. This receptor was obtained from a woman between 18 and 30 years old in good health. The CDR3 here is CASSKSTDTQYF. The CDR3 nucleotides read TGTGCCAGCAGCAAGAGCACAGATACGCAGTATTTT.